This TCR beta chain was sequenced for a study of T cells in Graves' hyperthyroidism and ophthalmopathy. Notes on the study in general: Most expanded thyroid clonotypes above 0.001 also appeared in blood. In validation, the model predicted ophthalmopathy. These predictions came a median approximately 5.9 months before onset.

From RNA transcripts, TCR beta CDR3 regions were amplified. TCR CDR3 regions were first amplified by RT-PCR with HTBI primers. TCRdb redid the calling of the multiplex PCR reads with MiXCR, one entry per CDR3 protein. Here the sample spans 500,000 to 650,000 distinct CDR3 sequences, 17% being singletons. Diagnostic assessment was based on clinical symptoms, serum thyroxine and TRAb, thyroid ultrasound and orbital computed tomography. The germline CDR1 and CDR2 sequences are MNHNS and SASEGT. Trimming took off 8 bases at V and 0 bases at J, with 20 bases between the two ends. This CDR3 is 16 amino acids long. This clonotype was detected ten times or more. What it binds is unknown.

The chain couples TRBV6-1 to TRBJ2-7; a weak D match, TRBD1 (8 bases). Sample: blood. The TCR sequence derives from a young woman with Graves' ophthalmopathy. CDR3 coding DNA: TGTGCCAGCCTTGCAACAGGGGGGGCAGGCTCCTACGAGCAGTACTTC. Protein sequence: CASLATGGAGSYEQYF.